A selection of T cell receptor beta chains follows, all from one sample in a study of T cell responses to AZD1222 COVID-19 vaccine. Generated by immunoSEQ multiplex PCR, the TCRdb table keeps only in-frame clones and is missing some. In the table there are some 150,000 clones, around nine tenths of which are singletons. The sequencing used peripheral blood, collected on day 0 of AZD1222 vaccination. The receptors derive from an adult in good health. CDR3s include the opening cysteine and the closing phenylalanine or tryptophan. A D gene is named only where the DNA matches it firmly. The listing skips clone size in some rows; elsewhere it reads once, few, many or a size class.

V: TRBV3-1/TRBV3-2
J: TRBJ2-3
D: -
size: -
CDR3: CASSDNRDGKYF
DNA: TGTGCCAGCAGCGATAACCGGGACGGCAAGTATTTT

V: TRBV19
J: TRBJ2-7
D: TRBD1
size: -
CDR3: CASSIGTGIDEQYF
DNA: TGTGCCAGTAGTATTGGGACAGGGATCGACGAGCAGTACTTC

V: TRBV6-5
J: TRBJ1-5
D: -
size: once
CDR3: CASSYSGPENQPQHF
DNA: TGTGCCAGCAGTTACTCTGGACCGGAAAATCAGCCCCAGCATTTT

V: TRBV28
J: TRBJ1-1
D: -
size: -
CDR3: CASSLGFWTMNTEAFF
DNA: TGTGCCAGCAGTTTAGGGTTTTGGACTATGAACACTGAAGCTTTCTTT

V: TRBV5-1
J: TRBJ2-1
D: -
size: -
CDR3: CASSLALGLSYNEQFF
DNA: TGCGCCAGCAGCTTGGCCCTGGGACTGTCCTACAATGAGCAGTTCTTC

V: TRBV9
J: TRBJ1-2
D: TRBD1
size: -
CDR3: CATRGSGTGGKDYGYTF
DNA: TGTGCCACCCGGGGGTCGGGGACAGGGGGAAAGGACTATGGCTACACCTTC

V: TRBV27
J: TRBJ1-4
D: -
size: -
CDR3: CASSPDSVNEKLFF
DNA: TGTGCCAGCAGTCCGGACAGTGTTAATGAAAAACTGTTTTTT

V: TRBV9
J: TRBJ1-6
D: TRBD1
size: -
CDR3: CASSIQTGGGSPLHF
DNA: TGTGCCAGCAGCATACAGACAGGGGGCGGTTCACCCCTCCACTTT

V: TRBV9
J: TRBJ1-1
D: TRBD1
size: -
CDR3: CASSGQGQEAFF
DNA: TGTGCCAGCAGCGGACAGGGACAAGAAGCTTTCTTT

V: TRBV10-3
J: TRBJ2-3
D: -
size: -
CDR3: CAISISGTDTQYF
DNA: TGTGCCATCAGTATCTCCGGCACAGATACGCAGTATTTT

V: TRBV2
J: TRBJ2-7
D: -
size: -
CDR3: CASRETGPYEQYF
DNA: TGTGCCAGCAGGGAGACAGGACCCTACGAGCAGTACTTC

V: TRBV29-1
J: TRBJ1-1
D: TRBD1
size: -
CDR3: CSVGQGDGGFF
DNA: TGCAGCGTGGGACAGGGGGACGGGGGTTTCTTT

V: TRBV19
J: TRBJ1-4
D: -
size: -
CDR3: CASSRALRVLNEKLFF
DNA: TGTGCCAGTAGTAGGGCCCTAAGGGTCCTCAATGAAAAACTGTTTTTT

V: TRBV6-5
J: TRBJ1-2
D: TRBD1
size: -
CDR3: CASSYRGRNYGYTF
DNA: TGTGCCAGCAGTTACAGGGGGCGCAACTATGGCTACACCTTC

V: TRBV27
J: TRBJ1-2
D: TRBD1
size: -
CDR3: CASSLWWDRGYAYGYTF
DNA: TGTGCCAGCAGTTTATGGTGGGACAGGGGATATGCTTATGGCTACACCTTC

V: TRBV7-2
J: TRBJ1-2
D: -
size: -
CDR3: CASSLNDYGYTF
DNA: TGTGCCAGCAGCTTGAACGACTATGGCTACACCTTC

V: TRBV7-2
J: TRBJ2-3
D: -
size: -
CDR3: CASSLDLVGTQYF
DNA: TGTGCCAGCAGCTTGGACCTAGTTGGTACGCAGTATTTT

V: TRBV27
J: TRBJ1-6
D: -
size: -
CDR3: CASSGQRYNSPLHF
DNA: TGTGCCAGCAGTGGACAGCGCTATAATTCACCCCTCCACTTT

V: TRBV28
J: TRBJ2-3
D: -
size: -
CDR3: CASSSGGDTQYF
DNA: TGTGCCAGCAGCTCCGGGGGAGATACGCAGTATTTT

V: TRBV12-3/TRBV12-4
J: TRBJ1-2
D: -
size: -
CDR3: CASSFGQVYGYTF
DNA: TGTGCCAGCAGTTTCGGGCAGGTCTATGGCTACACCTTC

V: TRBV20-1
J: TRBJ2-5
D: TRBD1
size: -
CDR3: CSASPPDRGAGQETQYF
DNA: TGCAGTGCTAGTCCCCCCGACAGGGGCGCTGGGCAAGAGACCCAGTACTTC

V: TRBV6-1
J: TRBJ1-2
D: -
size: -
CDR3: CASSGFGGEDYGYTF
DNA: TGTGCCAGCAGTGGGTTCGGGGGGGAGGACTATGGCTACACCTTC

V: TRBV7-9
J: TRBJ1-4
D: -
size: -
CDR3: CASSWGTRSEKLFF
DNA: TGTGCCAGCAGCTGGGGGACAAGAAGTGAAAAACTGTTTTTT

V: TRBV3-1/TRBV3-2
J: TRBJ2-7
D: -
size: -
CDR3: CASSLPYHEQYF
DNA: TGTGCCAGCAGCCTCCCGTACCACGAGCAGTACTTC

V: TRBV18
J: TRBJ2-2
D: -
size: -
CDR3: CASSPQGRETTGELFF
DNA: TGTGCCAGCTCACCACAGGGGCGCGAGACCACCGGGGAGCTGTTTTTT

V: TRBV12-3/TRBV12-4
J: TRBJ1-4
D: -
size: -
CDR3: CASSLAGAVFF
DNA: TGTGCCAGCAGTTTAGCGGGGGCCGTGTTTTTT

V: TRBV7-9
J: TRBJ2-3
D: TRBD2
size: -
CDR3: CASSPRLAGGRNTQYF
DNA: TGTGCCAGCAGCCCCCGACTAGCGGGGGGGCGGAATACGCAGTATTTT

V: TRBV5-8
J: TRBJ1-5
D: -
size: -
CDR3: CASSFHKSNQPQHF
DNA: TGTGCCAGCAGCTTCCACAAGAGCAATCAGCCCCAGCATTTT

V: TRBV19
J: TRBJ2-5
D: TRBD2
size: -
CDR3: CASSIEGGRSQETQYF
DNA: TGTGCCAGTAGTATAGAGGGCGGGAGAAGCCAAGAGACCCAGTACTTC

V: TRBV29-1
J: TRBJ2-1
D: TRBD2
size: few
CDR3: CSAGGTSGLQIYNEQFF
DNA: TGCAGCGCTGGCGGGACTAGCGGCTTACAAATATACAATGAGCAGTTCTTC

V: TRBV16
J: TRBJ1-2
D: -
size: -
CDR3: CASSQSAWDGYTF
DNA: TGTGCCAGCAGCCAATCGGCGTGGGATGGCTACACCTTC

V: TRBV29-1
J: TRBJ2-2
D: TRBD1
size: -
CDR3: CSASPGQGTGELFF
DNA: TGCAGCGCCTCCCCGGGACAGGGTACCGGGGAGCTGTTTTTT

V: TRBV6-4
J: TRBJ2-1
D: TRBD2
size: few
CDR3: CASSETSGGNNEQFF
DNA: TGTGCCAGCAGTGAAACTAGCGGGGGGAACAATGAGCAGTTCTTC

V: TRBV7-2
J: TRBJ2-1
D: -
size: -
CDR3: CASTGGPKGHNEQFF
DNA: TGTGCCAGCACCGGAGGGCCTAAGGGTCACAATGAGCAGTTCTTC

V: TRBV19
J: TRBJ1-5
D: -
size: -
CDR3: CASTIVGAGKPQHF
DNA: TGTGCCAGTACGATCGTGGGGGCTGGGAAGCCCCAGCATTTT

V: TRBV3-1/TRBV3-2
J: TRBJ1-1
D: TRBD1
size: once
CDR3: CASSTTGGTEAFF
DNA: TGTGCCAGCAGCACGACAGGGGGTACTGAAGCTTTCTTT

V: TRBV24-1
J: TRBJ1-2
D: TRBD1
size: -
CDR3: CATRTGGANYGYTF
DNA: TGTGCCACCAGGACAGGGGGAGCTAACTATGGCTACACCTTC

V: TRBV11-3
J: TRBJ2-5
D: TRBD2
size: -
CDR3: CASSWSSGGTQYF
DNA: TGTGCCAGCAGCTGGTCGAGCGGGGGGACCCAGTACTTC

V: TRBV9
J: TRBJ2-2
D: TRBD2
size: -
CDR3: CASSVVGGGTTGELFF
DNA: TGTGCCAGCAGCGTAGTGGGCGGGGGGACAACCGGGGAGCTGTTTTTT

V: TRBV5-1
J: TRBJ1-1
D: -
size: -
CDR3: CASMPLARGLLNTEAFF
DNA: TGCGCCAGCATGCCCCTCGCCAGGGGCCTGCTGAACACTGAAGCTTTCTTT

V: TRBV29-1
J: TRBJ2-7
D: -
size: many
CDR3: CSVELRDYEQYF
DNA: TGCAGCGTTGAACTCAGGGACTACGAGCAGTACTTC

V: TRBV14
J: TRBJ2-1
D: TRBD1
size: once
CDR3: CASSHSGGRNNEQFF
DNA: TGTGCCAGCAGCCATTCAGGGGGCAGGAACAATGAGCAGTTCTTC

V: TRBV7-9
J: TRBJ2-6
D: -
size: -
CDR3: CASSLRGSGANVLTF
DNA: TGTGCCAGCAGCCTAAGGGGCTCTGGGGCCAACGTCCTGACTTTC

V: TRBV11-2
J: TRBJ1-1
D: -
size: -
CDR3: CASSLDPVNTEAFF
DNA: TGTGCCAGCAGCTTAGATCCCGTGAACACTGAAGCTTTCTTT

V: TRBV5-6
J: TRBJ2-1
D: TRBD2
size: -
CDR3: CASSLKFTSGSLGEQFF
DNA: TGTGCCAGCAGCTTGAAATTCACTAGCGGGAGTCTCGGTGAGCAGTTCTTC

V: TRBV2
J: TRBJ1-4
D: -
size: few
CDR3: CASSTEGATNEKLFF
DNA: TGTGCCAGCAGCACCGAGGGGGCAACTAATGAAAAACTGTTTTTT

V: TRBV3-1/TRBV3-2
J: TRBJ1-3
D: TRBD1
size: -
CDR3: CASSLGTGLGNTIYF
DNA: TGTGCCAGCAGCCTAGGGACAGGCCTTGGAAACACCATATATTTT

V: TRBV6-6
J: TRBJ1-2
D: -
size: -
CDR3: CASSGTDGYTF
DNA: TGTGCCAGCTCAGGGACGGATGGCTACACCTTC

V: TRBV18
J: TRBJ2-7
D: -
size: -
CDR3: CASSPLDEQYF
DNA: TGTGCCAGCTCACCGTTAGACGAGCAGTACTTC

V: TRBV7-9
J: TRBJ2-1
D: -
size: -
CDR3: CASSLQGFDEQFF
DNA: TGTGCCAGCAGCTTACAGGGTTTCGATGAGCAGTTCTTC

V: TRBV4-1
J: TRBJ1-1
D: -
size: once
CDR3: CASSQEPPPMNTEAFF
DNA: TGCGCCAGCAGCCAAGAACCCCCCCCCATGAACACTGAAGCTTTCTTT

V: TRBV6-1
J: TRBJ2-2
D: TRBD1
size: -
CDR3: CASSEQGAILFGELFF
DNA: TGTGCCAGCAGTGAACAGGGGGCTATTCTGTTCGGGGAGCTGTTTTTT

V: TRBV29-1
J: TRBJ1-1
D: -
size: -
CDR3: CSVDRGSVTEAFF
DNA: TGCAGCGTTGATCGGGGGTCGGTCACTGAAGCTTTCTTT

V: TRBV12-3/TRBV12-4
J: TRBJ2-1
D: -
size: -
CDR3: CASRTQGYNEQFF
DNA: TGTGCCAGCAGGACACAGGGATACAATGAGCAGTTCTTC

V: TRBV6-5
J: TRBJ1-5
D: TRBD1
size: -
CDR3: CASRGQGVGNQPQHF
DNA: TGTGCCAGCAGAGGACAGGGGGTAGGCAATCAGCCCCAGCATTTT

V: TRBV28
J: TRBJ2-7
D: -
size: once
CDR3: CASSSEWREQYF
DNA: TGTGCCAGCAGTTCCGAGTGGAGGGAGCAGTACTTC

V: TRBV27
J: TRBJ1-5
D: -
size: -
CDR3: CASSSLVAGGANQPQHF
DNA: TGTGCCAGCAGTTCCCTGGTGGCAGGCGGCGCCAATCAGCCCCAGCATTTT

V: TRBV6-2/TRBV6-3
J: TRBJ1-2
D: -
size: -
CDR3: CASSAGRGASGYTF
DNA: TGTGCCAGCAGCGCCGGACGGGGGGCGAGTGGCTACACCTTC

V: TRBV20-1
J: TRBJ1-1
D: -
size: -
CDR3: CSAKGFGTFF
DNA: TGCAGTGCTAAGGGGTTTGGAACTTTCTTT